This T cell receptor (beta chain) was identified in a study of cytotoxic CD8 clonotypes in ibrutinib-treated CLL. V lost 0 bases and J lost 3; bases outside the gene matches: 5. CDR1 and CDR2 from the germline V gene are GTSNPN and SVGIG (reference sequence). The CDR3 is made up of 15 amino acids. Sequenced by immunoSEQ multiplex PCR; TCRdb stores in-frame clones only, minus some. The table includes about 20,000 clones, about 68% detected once. Here the sequenced sample was PBMCs, taken before ibrutinib treatment. The V call is TRBV30, the J call TRBJ1-3; the match to TRBD1 covers 7 bases. The source is a human donor with chronic lymphocytic leukemia. This CDR3 reads CAWSVRQGLGNTIYF. Here the CDR3 DNA reads TGTGCCTGGAGTGTACGACAGGGTCTTGGAAACACCATATATTTT.